This TCR beta chain emerged from a study of shared clonotypes between healthy human individuals. Clones were sequenced by immunoSEQ multiplex PCR, and TCRdb holds only the in-frame ones, with some missing. This sample yields over a million clones, of which approximately 98.5% are seen a single time; 0.36% belongs to the top ten. Subsets obtained from CD4+ cells comprised CD45RA+ naive and CD45RA-negative memory cells. This clone is a singleton in its sample. Sequences were obtained from naive CD4+ T cells sorted from blood. Subset defined: CD45RA+ positively selected. This TCR was sampled from a man aged 25-45 years in good health.

The CDR3 region is CASSLSGATNEKLFF. The CDR3 DNA follows: TGCGCCAGCAGCTTAAGCGGGGCGACTAATGAAAAACTGTTTTTT. The genes are TRBV5-1 and TRBJ1-4, with a tentative D call TRBD1 (5 bases). Germline lookup yields CDR1 SGHRS and CDR2 YFSETQ. Deletions cut 2 bases from V and 2 bases from J, with 10 bases between. The CDR3 runs 15 residues.